The 5 T cell receptor beta chains presented below share a single source sample, sequenced in a study of spatial heterogeneity in lung cancer. TCRdb itself ran the 5' RACE reads through MiXCR, one entry per CDR3 protein. This sample has some 7,400 distinct CDR3 sequences, with less than 8.5% found just once. As to time point: sample taken at primary tumor resection. Study-level findings and limits: For expanded intratumoral alpha and beta TCRs, counts tracked tumor mutation counts.

No antigen has been identified for these receptors. The material sequenced was lung tumor tissue, taken at surgery. These receptors were collected from a female donor with early-stage non-small cell lung cancer.

This clonotype was observed many times. The size of this beta chain means little, since it is a stray read in a library made for alpha chains. This rearrangement joins TRBV18 to TRBJ1-1; the match to TRBD1 covers 9 bases. Unmatched junction bases numbered 2, after V lost 3 bases and J lost 3 bases. There are 14 residues in the CDR3. Germline V gene lookup returns CDR1 KGHSH and CDR2 LQKENI. This CDR3 is CASSPWDRDTEAFF. The CDR3 nucleotides read TGTGCCAGCTCACCTTGGGACAGGGACACTGAAGCTTTCTTT.

Relative to its sample, this clonotype is medium-sized (0.01 to 0.1%). This beta chain turned up in a library designed for alpha chains; as an off-target read, its abundance says little. The chain employs TRBV9 and TRBJ2-6; the match to TRBD1 covers 7 bases. V dropped 6 bases and J dropped 0; count of bases not matched to a gene: 3. The CDR3 has 15 residues. Germline assignment: CDR1 SGDLS and CDR2 YYNGEE. In DNA, the CDR3 is TGTGCCAGCAAGACAGGGAGCTCTGGGGCCAACGTCCTGACTTTC. As protein: CASKTGSSGANVLTF.

This clonotype was picked up many times. This beta chain is a stray sequence in a library constructed for alpha chains; its clone size is not meaningful. The rearrangement joins TRBV7-6 to TRBJ2-7; tentatively, D is TRBD1 (6 bases). The CDR3 contains 16 residues. The germline CDR1 and CDR2 sequences are SGHVS and FNYEAQ. With 2 bases removed from V and 9 bases from J, the gap between germline ends came to 23 bases. The CDR3 DNA follows: TGTGCCAGCAGCTTAACCCCGGACAGCTTGGTGGGTTGGCAGTACTTC. It codes for CASSLTPDSLVGWQYF.

This clonotype is judged medium-sized (0.01 to 0.1%). A library made for alpha chains picked up this beta chain off target, so its size means little. This chain links TRBV4-1 with TRBJ2-1; 10 bases are a match to TRBD2. CDR1 MGHRA and CDR2 YSYEKL come from the germline V gene. V lost 2 bases and J lost 8; bases outside the gene matches: 9. The CDR3 spans 16 residues. CDR3 protein: CASSQNFSGRVDEQFF. The CDR3 DNA reads TGCGCCAGCAGCCAAAATTTCAGCGGGAGGGTCGATGAGCAGTTCTTC.

This clonotype is deemed medium-sized. Being off target in a library aimed at alpha chains, this beta chain has a size of little meaning. The gene calls are TRBV13 and TRBJ1-1; D unresolved. The CDR3 consists of 15 residues. The V and J ends lost 4 bases and 1 base respectively, with 13 bases between them. Germline CDR1 and CDR2: PRHDT and FYEKMQ (reference sequence). CDR3: CASSSPTGWNTEAFF. In DNA form, the CDR3 reads TGTGCCAGCAGCTCCCCGACGGGATGGAACACTGAAGCTTTCTTT. Full variable domain (outside the CDR3, taken from reference TRBV13 and TRBJ1-1): AAGVIQSPRHLIKEKRETATLKCYPIPRHDTVYWYQQGPGQDPQFLISFYEKMQSDKGSIPDRFSAQQFSDYHSELNMSSLELGDSALYFCASSSPTGWNTEAFFGQGTRLTVV.